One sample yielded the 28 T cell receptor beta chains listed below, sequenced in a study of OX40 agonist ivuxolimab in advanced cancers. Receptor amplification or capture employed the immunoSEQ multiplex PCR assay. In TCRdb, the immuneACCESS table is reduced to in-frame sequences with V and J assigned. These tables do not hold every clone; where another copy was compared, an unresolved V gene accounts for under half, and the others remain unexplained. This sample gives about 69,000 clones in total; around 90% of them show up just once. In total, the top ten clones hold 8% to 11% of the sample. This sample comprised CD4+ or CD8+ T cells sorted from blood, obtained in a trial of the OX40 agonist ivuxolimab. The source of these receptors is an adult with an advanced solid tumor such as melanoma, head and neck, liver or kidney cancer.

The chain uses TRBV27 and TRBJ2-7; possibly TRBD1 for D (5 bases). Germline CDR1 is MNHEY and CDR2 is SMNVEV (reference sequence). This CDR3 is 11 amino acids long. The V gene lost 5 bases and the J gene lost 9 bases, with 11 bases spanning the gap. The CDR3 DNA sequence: TGTGCCAGCAGTCAAGGGGTGAGGCAGTACTTC. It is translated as CASSQGVRQYF.

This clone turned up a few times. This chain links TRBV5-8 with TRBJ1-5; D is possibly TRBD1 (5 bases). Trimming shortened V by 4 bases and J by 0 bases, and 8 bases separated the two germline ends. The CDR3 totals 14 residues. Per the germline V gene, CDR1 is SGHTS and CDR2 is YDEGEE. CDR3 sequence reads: CASSPRVSNQPQHF. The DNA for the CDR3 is TGTGCCAGCAGCCCCAGGGTTAGCAATCAGCCCCAGCATTTT.

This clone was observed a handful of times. CDR3 nucleotide sequence: TGTGCCAGCAGCTTAATGGCTAGCGGGAGTGGAGGAGATACGCAGTATTTT. Residues: CASSLMASGSGGDTQYF. The chain is built from TRBV7-3 and TRBJ2-3; 10 bases line up with TRBD2. Losses at the gene ends were 1 base for V and 5 bases for J; bases not matched to a gene: 9. CDR3 size: 17 residues. Per germline, CDR1 SGHTA and CDR2 FQGTGA.

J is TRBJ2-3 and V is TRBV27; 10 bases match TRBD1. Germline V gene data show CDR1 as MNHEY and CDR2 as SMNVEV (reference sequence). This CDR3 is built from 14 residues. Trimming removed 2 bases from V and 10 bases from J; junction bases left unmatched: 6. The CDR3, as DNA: TGTGCCAGCAGTTTAGGGACAGGGGCGAGGGCGCAGTATTTT. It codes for CASSLGTGARAQYF.

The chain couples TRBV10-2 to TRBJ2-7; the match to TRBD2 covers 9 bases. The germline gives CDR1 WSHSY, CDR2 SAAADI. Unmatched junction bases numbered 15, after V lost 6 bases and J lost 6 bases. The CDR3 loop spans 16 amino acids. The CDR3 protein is CASRATASGIRGEQYF. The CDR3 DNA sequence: TGCGCCAGCAGGGCCACGGCTAGCGGGATCCGCGGCGAGCAGTACTTC.

DNA of the CDR3: TGTGCCAGCAGCACCGGGACAAACTATGGCTACACCTTC. Translation gives CASSTGTNYGYTF. The chain carries TRBV7-8 and TRBJ1-2; tentatively, D is TRBD1 (6 bases). The CDR3 consists of 13 residues. Germline CDR1 reads SGHVS; CDR2 reads FQNEAQ. Trimming removed 5 bases at V and 2 bases at J, with 9 bases between. Combining the CDR3 with reference TRBV7-8 and TRBJ1-2 gives the whole variable domain GAGVSQSPRYKVAKRGQDVALRCDPISGHVSLFWYQQALGQGPEFLTYFQNEAQLDKSGLPSDRFFAERPEGSVSTLKIQRTQQEDSAVYLCASSTGTNYGYTFGSGTRLTVV.

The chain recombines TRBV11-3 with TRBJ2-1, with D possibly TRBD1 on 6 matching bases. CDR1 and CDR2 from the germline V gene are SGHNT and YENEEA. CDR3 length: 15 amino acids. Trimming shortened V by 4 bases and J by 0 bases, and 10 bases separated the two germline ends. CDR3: CASSSRQASYNEQFF. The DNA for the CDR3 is TGTGCCAGCAGCTCTCGACAGGCCTCCTACAATGAGCAGTTCTTC.

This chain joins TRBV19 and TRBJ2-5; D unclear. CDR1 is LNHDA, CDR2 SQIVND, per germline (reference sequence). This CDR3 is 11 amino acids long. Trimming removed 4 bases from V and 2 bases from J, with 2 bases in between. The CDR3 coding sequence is TGTGCCAGTAGTACGCAAGAGACCCAGTACTTC. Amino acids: CASSTQETQYF.

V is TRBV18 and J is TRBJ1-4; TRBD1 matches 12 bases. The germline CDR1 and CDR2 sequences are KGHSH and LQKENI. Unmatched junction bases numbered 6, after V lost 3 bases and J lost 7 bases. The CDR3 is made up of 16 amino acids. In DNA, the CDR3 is TGTGCCAGCTCACCCGGGACAGGGGGCCGTAGTGAAAAACTGTTTTTT. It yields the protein CASSPGTGGRSEKLFF.

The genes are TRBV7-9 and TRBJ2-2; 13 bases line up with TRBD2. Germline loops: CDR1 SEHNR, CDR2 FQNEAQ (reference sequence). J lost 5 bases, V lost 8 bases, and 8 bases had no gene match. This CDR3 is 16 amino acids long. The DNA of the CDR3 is TGTGCCAGCCGGACTAGCGGGAGTGCGAGTACCGGGGAGCTGTTTTTT. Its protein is CASRTSGSASTGELFF.

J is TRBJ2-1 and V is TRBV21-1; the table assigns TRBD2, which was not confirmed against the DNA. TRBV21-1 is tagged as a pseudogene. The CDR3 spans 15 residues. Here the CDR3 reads CASNAYGSPYNEQFF. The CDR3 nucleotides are TGTGCCAGCAATGCCTACGGGAGTCCCTACAATGAGCAGTTCTTC.

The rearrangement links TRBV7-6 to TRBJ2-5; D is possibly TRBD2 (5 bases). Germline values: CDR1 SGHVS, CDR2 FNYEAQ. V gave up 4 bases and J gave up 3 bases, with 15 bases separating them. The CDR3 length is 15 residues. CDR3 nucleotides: TGTGCCAGCAGCTCCCCGTCCCGGGGTAAAGAGACCCAGTACTTC. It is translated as CASSSPSRGKETQYF.

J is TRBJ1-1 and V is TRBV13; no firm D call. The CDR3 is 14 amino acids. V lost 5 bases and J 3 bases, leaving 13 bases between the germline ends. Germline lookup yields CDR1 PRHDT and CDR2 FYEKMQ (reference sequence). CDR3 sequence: CASSRAAGYTEAFF. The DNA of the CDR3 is TGTGCCAGCAGCCGTGCCGCGGGGTACACTGAAGCTTTCTTT.

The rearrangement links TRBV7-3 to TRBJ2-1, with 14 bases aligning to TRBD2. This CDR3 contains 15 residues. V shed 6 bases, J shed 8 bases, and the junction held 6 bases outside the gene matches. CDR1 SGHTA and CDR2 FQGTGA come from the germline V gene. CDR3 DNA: TGTGCCAGCAGGACCGGGACTAGCGGGAGCCATGAGCAGTTCTTC. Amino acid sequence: CASRTGTSGSHEQFF. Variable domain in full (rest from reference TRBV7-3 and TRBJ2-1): GAGVSQTPSNKVTEKGKYVELRCDPISGHTALYWYRQSLGQGPEFLIYFQGTGAADDSGLPNDRFFAVRPEGSVSTLKIQRTERGDSAVYLCASRTGTSGSHEQFFGPGTRLTVL.

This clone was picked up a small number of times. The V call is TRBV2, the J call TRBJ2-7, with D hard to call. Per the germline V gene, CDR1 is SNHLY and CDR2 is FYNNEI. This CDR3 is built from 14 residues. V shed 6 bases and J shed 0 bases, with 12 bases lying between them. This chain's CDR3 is CASSELLSSYEQYF. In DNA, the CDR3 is TGTGCCAGCAGCGAGCTATTGAGCTCCTACGAGCAGTACTTC.

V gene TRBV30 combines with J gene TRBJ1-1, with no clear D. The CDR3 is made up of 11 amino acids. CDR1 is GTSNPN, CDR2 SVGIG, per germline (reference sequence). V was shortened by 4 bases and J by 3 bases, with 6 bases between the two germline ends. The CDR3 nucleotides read TGTGCCTGGATAGGGTACACTGAAGCTTTCTTT. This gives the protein CAWIGYTEAFF.

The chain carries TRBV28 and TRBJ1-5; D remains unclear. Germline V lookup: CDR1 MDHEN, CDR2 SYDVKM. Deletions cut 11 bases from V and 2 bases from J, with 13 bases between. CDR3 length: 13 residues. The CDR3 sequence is CASKSGGNQPQHF. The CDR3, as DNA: TGTGCCTCGAAGAGTGGGGGCAATCAGCCCCAGCATTTT.

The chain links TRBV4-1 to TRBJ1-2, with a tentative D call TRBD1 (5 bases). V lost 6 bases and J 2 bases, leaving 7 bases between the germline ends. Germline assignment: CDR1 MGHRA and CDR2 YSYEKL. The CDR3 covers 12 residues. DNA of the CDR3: TGCGCCAGCAGGACAGCCAACTATGGCTACACCTTC. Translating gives CASRTANYGYTF.

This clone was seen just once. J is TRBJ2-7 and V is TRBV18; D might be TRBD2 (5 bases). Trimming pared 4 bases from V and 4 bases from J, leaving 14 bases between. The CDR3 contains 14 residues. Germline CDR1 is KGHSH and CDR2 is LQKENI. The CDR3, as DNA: TGTGCCAGCTCACGGAGCGGAAACCCTTACGAGCAGTACTTC. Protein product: CASSRSGNPYEQYF.

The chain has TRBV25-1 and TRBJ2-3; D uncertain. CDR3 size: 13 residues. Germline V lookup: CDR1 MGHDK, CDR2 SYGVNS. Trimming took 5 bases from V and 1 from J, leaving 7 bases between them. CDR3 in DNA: TGTGCCAGCAGTCCCCTTGGCACAGATACGCAGTATTTT. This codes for CASSPLGTDTQYF. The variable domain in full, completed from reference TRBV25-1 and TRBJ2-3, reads EADIYQTPRYLVIGTGKKITLECSQTMGHDKMYWYQQDPGMELHLIHYSYGVNSTEKGDLSSESTVSRIRTEHFPLTLESARPSHTSQYLCASSPLGTDTQYFGPGTRLTVL.

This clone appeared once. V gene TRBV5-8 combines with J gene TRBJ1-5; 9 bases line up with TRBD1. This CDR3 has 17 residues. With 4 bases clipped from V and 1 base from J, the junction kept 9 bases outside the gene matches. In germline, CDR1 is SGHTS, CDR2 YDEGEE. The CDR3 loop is CASSLPGTGKSNQPQHF. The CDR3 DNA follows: TGTGCCAGCAGCCTGCCAGGGACAGGGAAAAGCAATCAGCCCCAGCATTTT.

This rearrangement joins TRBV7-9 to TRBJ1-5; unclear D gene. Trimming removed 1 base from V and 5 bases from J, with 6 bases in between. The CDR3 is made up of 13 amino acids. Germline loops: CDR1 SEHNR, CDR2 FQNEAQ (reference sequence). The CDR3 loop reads CASSLGWDQPQHF. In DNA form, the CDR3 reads TGTGCCAGCAGCTTAGGGTGGGATCAGCCCCAGCATTTT. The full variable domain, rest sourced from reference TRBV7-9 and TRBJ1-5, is DTGVSQNPRHKITKRGQNVTFRCDPISEHNRLYWYRQTLGQGPEFLTYFQNEAQLEKSRLLSDRFSAERPKGSFSTLEIQRTEQGDSAMYLCASSLGWDQPQHFGDGTRLSIL.

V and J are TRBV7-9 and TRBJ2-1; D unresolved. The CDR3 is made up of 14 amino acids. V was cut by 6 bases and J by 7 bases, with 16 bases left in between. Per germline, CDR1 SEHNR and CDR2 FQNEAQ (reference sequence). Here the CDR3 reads CASSLPPGLNEQFF. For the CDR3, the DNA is TGTGCCAGCAGTCTACCCCCCGGGCTGAATGAGCAGTTCTTC. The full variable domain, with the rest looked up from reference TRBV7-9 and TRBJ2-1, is DTGVSQNPRHKITKRGQNVTFRCDPISEHNRLYWYRQTLGQGPEFLTYFQNEAQLEKSRLLSDRFSAERPKGSFSTLEIQRTEQGDSAMYLCASSLPPGLNEQFFGPGTRLTVL.

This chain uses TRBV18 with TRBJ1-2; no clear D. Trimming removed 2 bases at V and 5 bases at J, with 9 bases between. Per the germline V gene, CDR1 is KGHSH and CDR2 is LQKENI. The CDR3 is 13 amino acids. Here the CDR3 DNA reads TGTGCCAGCTCACCAGGGGAGATATATGGCTACACCTTC. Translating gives CASSPGEIYGYTF.

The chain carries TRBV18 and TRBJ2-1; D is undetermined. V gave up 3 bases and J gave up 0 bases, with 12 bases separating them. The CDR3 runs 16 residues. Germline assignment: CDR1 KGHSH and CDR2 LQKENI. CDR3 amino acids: CASSPPSMLSYNEQFF. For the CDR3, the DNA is TGTGCCAGCTCACCCCCTTCCATGCTCTCCTACAATGAGCAGTTCTTC. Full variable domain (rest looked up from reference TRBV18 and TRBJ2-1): NAGVMQNPRHLVRRRGQEARLRCSPMKGHSHVYWYRQLPEEGLKFMVYLQKENIIDESGMPKERFSAEFPKEGPSILRIQQVVRGDSAAYFCASSPPSMLSYNEQFFGPGTRLTVL.

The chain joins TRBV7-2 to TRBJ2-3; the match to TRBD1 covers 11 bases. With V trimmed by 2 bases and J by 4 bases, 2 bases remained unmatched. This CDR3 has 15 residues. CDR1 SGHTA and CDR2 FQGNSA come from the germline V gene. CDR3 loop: CASSLMGQGADTQYF. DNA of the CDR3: TGTGCCAGCAGCTTAATGGGACAGGGGGCAGATACGCAGTATTTT.

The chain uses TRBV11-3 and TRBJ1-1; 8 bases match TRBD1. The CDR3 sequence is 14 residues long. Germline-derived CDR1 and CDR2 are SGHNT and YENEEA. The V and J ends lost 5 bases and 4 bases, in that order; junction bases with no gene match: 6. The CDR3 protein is CASSPGTGGTEAFF. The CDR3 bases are TGTGCCAGCAGCCCCGGGACAGGTGGCACTGAAGCTTTCTTT.

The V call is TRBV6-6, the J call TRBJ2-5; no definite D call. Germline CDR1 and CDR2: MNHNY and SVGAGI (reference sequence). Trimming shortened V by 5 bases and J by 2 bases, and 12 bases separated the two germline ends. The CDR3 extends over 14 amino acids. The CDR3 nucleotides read TGTGCCAGCAGTAACCTCGGGCCACAAGAGACCCAGTACTTC. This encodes CASSNLGPQETQYF.